A selection of T cell receptor beta chains follows, all from one sample in a study of blood T cell repertoires in COVID-19. Some clones are missing from TCRdb's copy, which holds only in-frame ones; the method was immunoSEQ multiplex PCR. The table includes about 140,000 clones, roughly 85% detected once. Sequencing input: peripheral blood. Receptors originate from a middle-aged man with acute or convalescent COVID-19. CDR3s include the opening cysteine and the closing phenylalanine or tryptophan. The D gene is left open where the match is weak. Expanded clones get a size class; other rows say once, few or many, or leave the size out.

DNA: TGTGCCAGTATATCGGGGGAGACCCAGTACTTC
CDR3: CASISGETQYF
J: TRBJ2-5
size: once
D: -
V: TRBV19

DNA: TGTGCCAGCAGTGAGAGACAGGGCTTTAGCAATCAGCCCCAGCATTTT
CDR3: CASSERQGFSNQPQHF
J: TRBJ1-5
size: -
D: TRBD1
V: TRBV6-1

DNA: TGTGCCAGTAGTGTCGGTCCATCACCCCTCCACTTT
CDR3: CASSVGPSPLHF
J: TRBJ1-6
size: -
D: -
V: TRBV19

DNA: TGTGCCAGCAGCCGGAGCACCGGGGAGCTGTTTTTT
CDR3: CASSRSTGELFF
J: TRBJ2-2
size: -
D: -
V: TRBV11-2

DNA: TGTGCCAGCAGTCGGGGTGCCGATGGCTACACCTTC
CDR3: CASSRGADGYTF
J: TRBJ1-2
size: -
D: -
V: TRBV25-1

DNA: TGTGCCAGCAGTTACTCGAGACAGAGAACCTACGAGCAGTACTTC
CDR3: CASSYSRQRTYEQYF
J: TRBJ2-7
size: -
D: -
V: TRBV6-2/TRBV6-3

DNA: TGCGCCAGCAGCATCTGGACAGGGGCCCTCCAAGAGACCCAGTACTTC
CDR3: CASSIWTGALQETQYF
J: TRBJ2-5
size: once
D: TRBD1
V: TRBV5-1

DNA: TGTGCCAGCTCACCACCCACAGGGGCGAATGAGCAGTTCTTC
CDR3: CASSPPTGANEQFF
J: TRBJ2-1
size: -
D: TRBD1
V: TRBV18

DNA: TGTGCCACCAGTGATAGGACTAGCGGAGGGGGGAATGAGCAGTTCTTC
CDR3: CATSDRTSGGGNEQFF
J: TRBJ2-1
size: -
D: TRBD2
V: TRBV24-1

DNA: TGTGCCAGCAGCTTGGGGACTAGCGGCACTGCTAGGATCCACAATGAGCAGTTCTTC
CDR3: CASSLGTSGTARIHNEQFF
J: TRBJ2-1
size: -
D: TRBD2
V: TRBV5-5

DNA: TGTGCCAGCAGCTTGGGACTAGCGGGGGGGGCTAGCACAGATACGCAGTATTTT
CDR3: CASSLGLAGGASTDTQYF
J: TRBJ2-3
size: once
D: TRBD2
V: TRBV7-6

DNA: TGCGCCAGCAGCCACGAACTAGCGAAAAACACCGGGGAGCTGTTTTTT
CDR3: CASSHELAKNTGELFF
J: TRBJ2-2
size: -
D: TRBD2
V: TRBV4-1

DNA: TGTGCCAGCAGCGTAAACAGGGATACTGAAGCTTTCTTT
CDR3: CASSVNRDTEAFF
J: TRBJ1-1
size: once
D: -
V: TRBV6-4

DNA: TGTGCCAGCAGCCCAGGATGGGTAGCCAAAAACATTCAGTACTTC
CDR3: CASSPGWVAKNIQYF
J: TRBJ2-4
size: few
D: -
V: TRBV5-6

DNA: TGTGCCAGTAGATCCGGGAACCAAGTAGAGACCCAGTACTTC
CDR3: CASRSGNQVETQYF
J: TRBJ2-5
size: once
D: -
V: TRBV19

DNA: TGTGCCATCAGCGGAGACCCGGGCAATGAGCAGTTCTTC
CDR3: CAISGDPGNEQFF
J: TRBJ2-1
size: -
D: -
V: TRBV10-3

DNA: TGTGCCAGCAGTTTAATGGCAGGATCCTACGAGCAGTACTTC
CDR3: CASSLMAGSYEQYF
J: TRBJ2-7
size: -
D: -
V: TRBV28

DNA: TGTGCCAGCAGTTCCGGGACTAGCGGGAGTCTGACCGGGGAGCTGTTTTTT
CDR3: CASSSGTSGSLTGELFF
J: TRBJ2-2
size: -
D: TRBD2
V: TRBV27

DNA: TGTGCCAGCAGCCAAGAGGGAGCATTTGATACGCAGTATTTT
CDR3: CASSQEGAFDTQYF
J: TRBJ2-3
size: -
D: -
V: TRBV3-1/TRBV3-2

DNA: TGTGCCAGCAGCTTAGGAGGGTCAGATACCTACGAGCAGTACTTC
CDR3: CASSLGGSDTYEQYF
J: TRBJ2-7
size: -
D: -
V: TRBV11-3

DNA: TGTGCCAGCACCGACACTGGGACAGGGGTTGAAAAACTGTTTTTT
CDR3: CASTDTGTGVEKLFF
J: TRBJ1-4
size: -
D: TRBD1
V: TRBV25-1

DNA: TGTGCCAGCAGTTACTCCATGGCGGAAAGCACAGATACGCAGTATTTT
CDR3: CASSYSMAESTDTQYF
J: TRBJ2-3
size: -
D: -
V: TRBV6-5

DNA: TGTGCCAGCAGTCCGGGACAGGGGTATGGCTACACCTTC
CDR3: CASSPGQGYGYTF
J: TRBJ1-2
size: -
D: TRBD1
V: TRBV12-3/TRBV12-4

DNA: TGTGCCAGCAGTGAGGAGGGGAGCTATGGCTACACCTTC
CDR3: CASSEEGSYGYTF
J: TRBJ1-2
size: -
D: -
V: TRBV27

DNA: TGTGCCAGTAGTATGAGGGCAGGGGGCGGTGGAGAGCAGTACTTC
CDR3: CASSMRAGGGGEQYF
J: TRBJ2-7
size: -
D: TRBD1
V: TRBV19

DNA: TGTGCCAGCAGCCAATATTCCCGGGGGAGCACAGATACGCAGTATTTT
CDR3: CASSQYSRGSTDTQYF
J: TRBJ2-3
size: -
D: -
V: TRBV3-1/TRBV3-2

DNA: TGTGCCAGCAGTAAGGACAGGATCACCGGGGAGCTGTTTTTT
CDR3: CASSKDRITGELFF
J: TRBJ2-2
size: -
D: TRBD1
V: TRBV28

DNA: TGTGCCAGCAGTATGACAGGGGCGGGACAAGAGACCCAGTACTTC
CDR3: CASSMTGAGQETQYF
J: TRBJ2-5
size: -
D: TRBD1
V: TRBV11-1

DNA: TGTGCCAGCAGCTTAGCCAGGGTCGACACAGATACGCAGTATTTT
CDR3: CASSLARVDTDTQYF
J: TRBJ2-3
size: -
D: -
V: TRBV7-8

DNA: TGTGCCTGGCAAGCGGGAGGGGACACTGAAGCTTTCTTT
CDR3: CAWQAGGDTEAFF
J: TRBJ1-1
size: -
D: -
V: TRBV30

DNA: TGCGCCAGCAGCTTGGAGGGCGGGACCCGCACAGATACGCAGTATTTT
CDR3: CASSLEGGTRTDTQYF
J: TRBJ2-3
size: once
D: -
V: TRBV5-1

DNA: TGTGCCAGCAGCTTAAACAAGGGGATTGCAAATGAGCAGTTCTTC
CDR3: CASSLNKGIANEQFF
J: TRBJ2-1
size: -
D: -
V: TRBV7-3

DNA: TGTGCCAGTAGTATATTCCGGACTAGCGGGGGGGCAGATACGCAGTATTTT
CDR3: CASSIFRTSGGADTQYF
J: TRBJ2-3
size: -
D: TRBD2
V: TRBV19